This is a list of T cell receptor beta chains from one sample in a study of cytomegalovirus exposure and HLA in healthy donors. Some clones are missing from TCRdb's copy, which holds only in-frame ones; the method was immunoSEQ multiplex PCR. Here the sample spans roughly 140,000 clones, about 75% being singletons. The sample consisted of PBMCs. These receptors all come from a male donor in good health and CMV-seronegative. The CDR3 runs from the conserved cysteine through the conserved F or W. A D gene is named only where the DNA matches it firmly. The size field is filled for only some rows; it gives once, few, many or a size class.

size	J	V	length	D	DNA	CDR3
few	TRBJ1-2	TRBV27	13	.	TGTGCCAGCAGGGTAGGAGCAAACTATGGCTACACCTTC	CASRVGANYGYTF
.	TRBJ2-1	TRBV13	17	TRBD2	TGTGCCAGCAGCCCATGGGCTAGCGGGGGGGCGAGCAATGAGCAGTTCTTC	CASSPWASGGASNEQFF
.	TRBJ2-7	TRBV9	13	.	TGTGCCAGCAGCGTAACCAGGGCGGACGAGCAGTACTTC	CASSVTRADEQYF
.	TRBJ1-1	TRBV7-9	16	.	TGTGCCAGCAGCTTAGCGGGGGGGCGGGGCGGCACTGAAGCTTTCTTT	CASSLAGGRGGTEAFF
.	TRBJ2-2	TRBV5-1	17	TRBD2	TGCGCCAGCAGCTTGAAGCTAGCGGGGGAGAACACCGGGGAGCTGTTTTTT	CASSLKLAGENTGELFF
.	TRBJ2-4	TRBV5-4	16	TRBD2	TGTGCCAGCAGCTTGGAAGGCGGGGGAGCCAAAAACATTCAGTACTTC	CASSLEGGGAKNIQYF
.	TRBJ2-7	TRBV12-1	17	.	TGTGCCAGCAGCTTTGAGGGACTAGCGGGGGGAGCCTACGAGCAGTACTTC	CASSFEGLAGGAYEQYF
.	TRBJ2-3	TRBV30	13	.	TGTGCCTGGAGTGGCTTACGGACAGATACGCAGTATTTT	CAWSGLRTDTQYF
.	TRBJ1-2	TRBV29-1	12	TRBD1	TGCAGCGTGGGACAGGGGCCGCGGGGCTACACCTTC	CSVGQGPRGYTF
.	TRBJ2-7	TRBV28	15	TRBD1	TGTGCCAGCAGTTTATTAGGGACAGGAGCCGCGGAGCAGTACTTC	CASSLLGTGAAEQYF
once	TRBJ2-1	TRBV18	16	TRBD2	TGTGCCAGCTCACCCCAGGGTAGCGGGCAATACAATGAGCAGTTCTTC	CASSPQGSGQYNEQFF
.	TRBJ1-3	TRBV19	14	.	TGTGCCATCCCCCCCCGGTTAGCTGGAAACACCATATATTTT	CAIPPRLAGNTIYF
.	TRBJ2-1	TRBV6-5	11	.	TGTGCCAGCAGTAGGGGAAATGAGCAGTTCTTC	CASSRGNEQFF
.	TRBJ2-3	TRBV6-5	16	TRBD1	TGTGCCAGCAGTTACGCAATAGGGGGCGGCACAGATACGCAGTATTTT	CASSYAIGGGTDTQYF
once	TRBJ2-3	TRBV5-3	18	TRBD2	TGTGCCAGCTCCCGACTAGCGGGAGGCCCCCGAGGCACAGATACGCAGTATTTT	CASSRLAGGPRGTDTQYF
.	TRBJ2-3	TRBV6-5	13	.	TGTGCCAGCAGTCAACCGGGGACAGATACGCAGTATTTT	CASSQPGTDTQYF
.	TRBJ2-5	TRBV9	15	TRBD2	TGTGCCAGCAGCCCGAGGACTAGCGCCAGAGAGACCCAGTACTTC	CASSPRTSARETQYF
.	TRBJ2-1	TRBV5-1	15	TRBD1	TGCGCCAGCAGCCCCGGGACAGGGGGCTACAATGAGCAGTTCTTC	CASSPGTGGYNEQFF
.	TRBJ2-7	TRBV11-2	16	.	TGTGCCAGCACAAAGGGGGGGCCGGGGGCGGCCCGCGAGCAGTACTTC	CASTKGGPGAAREQYF
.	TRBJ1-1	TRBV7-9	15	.	TGTGCCAGCAGCCTACCTATGGGGGGGGCTACTGAAGCTTTCTTT	CASSLPMGGATEAFF
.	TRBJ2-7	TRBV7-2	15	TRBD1	TGTGCCAGCAGAGAGAACCCGGGACAGCACTACGAGCAGTACTTC	CASRENPGQHYEQYF
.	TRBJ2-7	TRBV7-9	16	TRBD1	TGTGCCAGCAGCTATAGTCGCCGGACAGGGGGCTACGAGCAGTACTTC	CASSYSRRTGGYEQYF
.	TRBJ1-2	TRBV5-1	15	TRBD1	TGCGCCAGCAGCTTGATGGGACAGGGGAACTATGGCTACACCTTC	CASSLMGQGNYGYTF
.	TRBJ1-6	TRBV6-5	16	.	TGTGCCAGCAGTTACTCGCCCGACACACGGAATTCACCCCTCCACTTT	CASSYSPDTRNSPLHF
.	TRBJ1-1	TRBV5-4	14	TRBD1	TGTGCCAGCAGCCTAAACAGGGGGCAGGCTGAAGCTTTCTTT	CASSLNRGQAEAFF
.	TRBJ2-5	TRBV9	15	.	TGTGCCAGCAGCGTAGCCACCCGAGTCCAAGAGACCCAGTACTTC	CASSVATRVQETQYF
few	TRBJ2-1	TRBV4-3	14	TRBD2	TGCGCCAGCAGCCAAGGGCGGGAGTGGGATGAGCAGTTCTTC	CASSQGREWDEQFF
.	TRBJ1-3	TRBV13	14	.	TGTGCCAGCAGCTCACAGAGCTCTGGAAACACCATATATTTT	CASSSQSSGNTIYF
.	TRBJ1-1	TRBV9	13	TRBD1	TGTGCCAGCAGCGGGGGACAGGGGACTGAAGCTTTCTTT	CASSGGQGTEAFF
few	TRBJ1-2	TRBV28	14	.	TGTGCCAGCAGTTTGATTGGGGGCGGCTATGGCTACACCTTC	CASSLIGGGYGYTF
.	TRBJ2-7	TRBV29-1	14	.	TGCAGCGCTAGCCCTGGGGGGGCAGGACACGAGCAGTACTTC	CSASPGGAGHEQYF
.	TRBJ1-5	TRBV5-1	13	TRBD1	TGCGCCAGCAGTCAGGGGGCCGGGCAGCCCCAGCATTTT	CASSQGAGQPQHF
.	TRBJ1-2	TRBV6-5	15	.	TGTGCCAGCAGTTACTCGGCAACAACGAGGGATGGCTACACCTTC	CASSYSATTRDGYTF
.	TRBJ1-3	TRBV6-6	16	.	TGTGCCAGCAGCCCTCGAAGTGAAACGGGTGGAAACACCATATATTTT	CASSPRSETGGNTIYF
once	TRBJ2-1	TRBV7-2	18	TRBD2	TGTGCCAGCAGCTTTGGGCTAGCGGGAGAGCGGCGCTACAATGAGCAGTTCTTC	CASSFGLAGERRYNEQFF
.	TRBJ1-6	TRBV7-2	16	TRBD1	TGTGCCAGCAGCTTAGGCCCGGGACAGGGCAATTCACCCCTCCACTTT	CASSLGPGQGNSPLHF
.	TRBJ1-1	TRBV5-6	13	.	TGTGCCACATCCCGGCGGGGAAACACTGAAGCTTTCTTT	CATSRRGNTEAFF
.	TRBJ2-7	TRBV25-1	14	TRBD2	TGTGCCAGCGGGAAGACTAGCGGTACCTACGAGCAGTACTTC	CASGKTSGTYEQYF
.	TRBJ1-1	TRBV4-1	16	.	TGCGCCAGCAGCCCCACCCAGCAAGGGGTGGGCACTGAAGCTTTCTTT	CASSPTQQGVGTEAFF